This T cell receptor (beta chain) comes out of a study of shared clonotypes between healthy human individuals. Overall study context: There were three CD4 naive, three CD4 memory, two CD8 naive and one CD8 memory plates per donor.

The assay was immunoSEQ multiplex PCR, and TCRdb's table has in-frame clones only and misses some. The sample holds about 750,000 clones, around 93% seen once. The CDR3 is made up of 12 amino acids. The ends were cut back, 2 bases at V and 3 bases at J, with 5 bases in the middle. The germline V gene encodes CDR1 SQVTM and CDR2 ANQGSEA. Cells designated naive CD8 were CD45RO-negative and were positively selected for CCR7, with terminally differentiated effector memory CD45RA+ cells excluded. Sequencing input: naive CD8+ T cells sorted from blood. The gene calls are TRBV29-1 and TRBJ2-1; no definite D call. This TCR came from a man younger than 45 in good health. The CDR3 here is CSVEQSYNEQFF. The CDR3 DNA sequence: TGCAGCGTTGAACAGAGCTACAATGAGCAGTTCTTC.